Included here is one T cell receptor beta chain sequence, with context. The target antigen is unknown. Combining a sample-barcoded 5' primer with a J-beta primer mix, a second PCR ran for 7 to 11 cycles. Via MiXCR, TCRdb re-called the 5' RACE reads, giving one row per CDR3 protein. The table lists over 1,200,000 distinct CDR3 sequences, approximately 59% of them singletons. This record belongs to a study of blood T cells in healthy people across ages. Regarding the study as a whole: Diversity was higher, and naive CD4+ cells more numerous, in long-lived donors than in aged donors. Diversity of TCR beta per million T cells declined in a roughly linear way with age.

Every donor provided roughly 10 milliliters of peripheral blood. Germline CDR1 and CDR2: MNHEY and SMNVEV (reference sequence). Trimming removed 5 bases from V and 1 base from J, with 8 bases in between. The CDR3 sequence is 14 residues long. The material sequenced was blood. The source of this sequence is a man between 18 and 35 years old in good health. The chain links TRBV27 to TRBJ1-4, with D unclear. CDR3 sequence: CASSQGLTNEKLFF. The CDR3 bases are TGTGCCAGCAGTCAAGGGTTAACTAATGAAAAACTGTTTTTT. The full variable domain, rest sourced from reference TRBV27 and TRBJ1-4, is EAQVTQNPRYLITVTGKKLTVTCSQNMNHEYMSWYRQDPGLGLRQIYYSMNVEVTDKGDVPEGYKVSRKEKRNFPLILESPSPNQTSLYFCASSQGLTNEKLFFGSGTQLSVL.